A single sample is the source of the 8 T cell receptor beta chains below, sequenced in a study of radiation and T cells in renal cell carcinoma. TCRdb's copy holds only in-frame clones and misses some; the assay was immunoSEQ multiplex PCR. The table includes roughly 130,000 clones, approximately 90% detected once. The time point is: blood 2 weeks post-SBRT. Noted treatment: 15 Gy SBRT to primary tumor, nephrectomy 4 weeks later. The sample in question was blood, obtained from a patient whose treatment included radiotherapy and nephrectomy. These receptors came from a woman between 65 and 79 years old with renal cell carcinoma.

V is TRBV2 and J is TRBJ2-7; no definite D call. Germline CDR1 reads SNHLY; CDR2 reads FYNNEI. V lost 3 bases and J 2 bases, leaving 8 bases between the germline ends. This CDR3 is built from 13 residues. DNA for the CDR3: TGTGCCAGCAGTGAGCGATGGGCCTACGAGCAGTACTTC. Amino acid sequence: CASSERWAYEQYF.

This clone was seen a few times. The J gene is TRBJ1-2, the V gene TRBV14; perhaps TRBD1 as D (6 bases). The CDR3 consists of 13 residues. Germline V gives CDR1 SGHDN, CDR2 FVKESK. V lost 3 bases and J 8 bases, leaving 13 bases between the germline ends. The CDR3 region is CASSQAWGRGYTF. The CDR3, as DNA: TGTGCCAGCAGCCAGGCGTGGGGGCGAGGCTACACCTTC.

The chain couples TRBV5-4 to TRBJ1-1; D might be TRBD1 (5 bases). CDR3 size: 16 residues. The ends were cut back, 0 bases at V and 1 base at J, with 13 bases in the middle. Germline CDR1 is SGHNT and CDR2 is YYREEE (reference sequence). CDR3 loop: CASSLGGFLGNTEAFF. The CDR3 nucleotides are TGTGCCAGCAGCTTGGGGGGGTTTTTAGGGAACACTGAAGCTTTCTTT.

The chain joins TRBV2 to TRBJ2-7; TRBD1 is a possible D gene (6 bases). CDR1 is SNHLY, CDR2 FYNNEI, per germline. The CDR3 loop spans 16 amino acids. The V gene lost 6 bases and the J gene lost 2 bases, with 20 bases spanning the gap. For the CDR3, the DNA is TGTGCCAGCAGCGCAAGTGGGGGCAGGGTGGCCTACGAGCAGTACTTC. Protein product: CASSASGGRVAYEQYF.

This clone was detected only once. V usage is TRBV5-1 and J usage is TRBJ1-1, with D tentatively TRBD1 (6 bases). The CDR3 is 15 residues long. V was trimmed by 4 bases and J by 5 bases, leaving 18 bases between them. Germline values: CDR1 SGHRS, CDR2 YFSETQ. The CDR3 reads CASSPVAQGRTEAFF. The CDR3 coding sequence is TGCGCCAGCAGCCCGGTGGCCCAGGGGAGGACTGAAGCTTTCTTT.

This clone has just one count. The genes are TRBV18 and TRBJ2-2, with 9 bases matching TRBD2. Germline V gene data show CDR1 as KGHSH and CDR2 as LQKENI. The junction had 13 bases not matched to a gene; V was cut back by 3 bases and J by 5 bases. The CDR3 extends over 18 amino acids. The chain's CDR3 is CASSPTPGLALRTGELFF. The CDR3 DNA is TGTGCCAGCTCACCCACACCGGGACTAGCATTGAGGACCGGGGAGCTGTTTTTT.

V is TRBV29-1 and J is TRBJ1-2; 7 nucleotides line up with TRBD1. Germline V gives CDR1 SQVTM, CDR2 ANQGSEA. J was trimmed by 6 bases and V by 6 bases; bases with no gene match: 1. This CDR3 is 10 amino acids long. CDR3 amino acids: CSVTGHGYTF. CDR3 nucleotide sequence: TGCAGCGTGACAGGGCATGGCTACACCTTC.

The chain joins TRBV10-1 to TRBJ1-6; D remains ambiguous. The CDR3 runs to 15 residues. The V end was cut by 1 base, the J end by 15 bases, with 19 bases between. CDR1 is WNHNN, CDR2 SYGVQD, per germline (reference sequence). CDR3: CASSEWVGLGMGLHF. In DNA, the CDR3 is TGCGCCAGCAGTGAGTGGGTAGGGCTGGGGATGGGCCTCCACTTT.